This T cell receptor (beta chain) was sequenced for a study of CD8+ T cells in alopecia areata. CDR1 and CDR2 from the germline V gene are SNHLY and FYNNEI. Trimming removed 0 bases from V and 1 base from J; junction bases left unmatched: 7. The CDR3 spans 18 residues. cDNA prepared by RNA extraction and subsequent reverse transcription served as the template for sequencing. Sequencing used immunoSEQ multiplex PCR; TCRdb keeps in-frame clones, though not all of them. The repertoire holds fewer than 250,000 clones, with 35% to 40% as singletons. The treatment is: oral pan-JAK inhibitor, 5-10 mg twice daily.

Sample: CD4+ T cells sorted from blood, taken between weeks 30 and 35, from a patient treated with tofacitinib. The chain carries TRBV2 and TRBJ1-5; the match to TRBD1 covers 9 bases. The clonotype originates from a human donor with alopecia areata. The CDR3, as DNA: TGTGCCAGCAGTGAAGCCCTAACAGGGGGCTTGAGCAATCAGCCCCAGCATTTT. This translates into CASSEALTGGLSNQPQHF.